Below are 5 T cell receptor beta chains sequenced from a single sample in a study of T cell changes during pregnancy in multiple sclerosis. Clones were read by immunoSEQ multiplex PCR, and TCRdb kept only the in-frame ones, dropping some. Of approximately 80,000 clones listed, about 90% were seen once; the top ten hold 3% to 4.5%. The sequencing used PBMCs, collected in the first trimester of pregnancy. All receptors come from a female donor in good health, serving as a control in a pregnancy study. Some clones in this sample may be carry-over from other donors' samples.

A few counts support this clone. The rearrangement links TRBV5-1 to TRBJ2-1; the D is unclear. The germline gives CDR1 SGHRS, CDR2 YFSETQ. The CDR3 is 13 residues long. V lost 5 bases, J lost 4 bases, and 10 bases lay in between. This CDR3 is CASSRDLYNEQFF. CDR3 nucleotide sequence: TGCGCCAGCAGTCGAGATCTTTACAATGAGCAGTTCTTC.

V is TRBV19 and J is TRBJ2-3; 10 bases line up with TRBD2. V dropped 6 bases and J dropped 5; count of bases not matched to a gene: 17. This CDR3 has 18 residues. Germline V CDR1 and CDR2: LNHDA, SQIVND (reference sequence). DNA of the CDR3: TGTGCCAGTAGCAAGGACCTCCTAGCGGGGGTTAATGGAGATACGCAGTATTTT. Amino acids: CASSKDLLAGVNGDTQYF.

The count of this clone is one. The chain uses TRBV7-9 and TRBJ1-1; D ambiguous. V was clipped by 6 bases and J by 1 base, with 9 bases between them. CDR1 is SEHNR and CDR2 is FQNEAQ in the germline V gene (reference sequence). The CDR3 is made up of 13 amino acids. The CDR3 DNA follows: TGTGCCAGCAGTGCCAGCGCGAACACTGAAGCTTTCTTT. Residues: CASSASANTEAFF.

The chain joins TRBV25-1 to TRBJ1-2; D is undetermined. Germline V gives CDR1 MGHDK, CDR2 SYGVNS. The V and J ends lost 7 bases and 3 bases respectively, with 18 bases between them. The CDR3 contains 15 residues. CDR3 protein: CASNRTLAFHYGYTF. CDR3 bases: TGTGCCAGCAATCGAACCCTAGCGTTCCACTATGGCTACACCTTC.

V usage is TRBV30 and J usage is TRBJ2-5; 9 bases line up with TRBD1. The germline CDR1 and CDR2 sequences are GTSNPN and SVGIG (reference sequence). The CDR3 totals 16 residues. V lost 4 bases and J lost 4; bases outside the gene matches: 13. Here the CDR3 DNA reads TGTGCCTGGACCGGGGGATGGACAGGGGAGATAGAGACCCAGTACTTC. It specifies CAWTGGWTGEIETQYF.